This T cell receptor beta chain came from a study of T cells in Graves' hyperthyroidism and ophthalmopathy. The source material, RNA transcripts, was used to amplify TCR beta CDR3 regions. First-round RT-PCR with HTBI primers amplified the TCR CDR3 region. Each CDR3 protein gets one entry after TCRdb re-called the multiplex PCR reads with MiXCR. Of roughly 280,000 distinct CDR3 sequences in the sample, around 15% are singletons; the top ten hold roughly 50%. Points from the study as a whole: Most clonotypes expanded in the thyroid (above 0.001) were also present in blood.

Germline lookup yields CDR1 SGHTA and CDR2 FQGNSA. The CDR3 spans 16 residues. V lost 5 bases to trimming and J lost 3 bases; unmatched junction nucleotides: 8. Ten or more counts support this clonotype. Antigen unknown. Subjects with ophthalmopathy showed a Clinical Activity Score no lower than 3, a NOSPECS grade no lower than 4, and a duration shorter than 3 months. Sequenced: blood. The chain joins TRBV7-2 to TRBJ2-4, with 9 bases aligning to TRBD1. The sequence came from a woman in her sixties or seventies with Graves' ophthalmopathy. CDR3 amino acids: CASSGDRVYGKNIQYF. The CDR3 nucleotides read TGTGCCAGCAGCGGGGACAGGGTGTATGGCAAAAACATTCAGTACTTC.